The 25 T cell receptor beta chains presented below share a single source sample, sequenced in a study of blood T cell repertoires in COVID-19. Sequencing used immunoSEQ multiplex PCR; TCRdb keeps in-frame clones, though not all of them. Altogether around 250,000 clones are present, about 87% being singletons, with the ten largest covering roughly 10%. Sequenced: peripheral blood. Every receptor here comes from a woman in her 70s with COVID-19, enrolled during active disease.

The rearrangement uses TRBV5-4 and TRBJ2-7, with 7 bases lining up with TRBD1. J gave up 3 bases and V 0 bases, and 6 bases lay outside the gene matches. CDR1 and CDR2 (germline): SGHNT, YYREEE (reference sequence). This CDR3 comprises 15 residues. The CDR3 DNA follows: TGTGCCAGCAGCTTGGGACAGGGTGGCATCTACGAGCAGTACTTC. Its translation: CASSLGQGGIYEQYF.

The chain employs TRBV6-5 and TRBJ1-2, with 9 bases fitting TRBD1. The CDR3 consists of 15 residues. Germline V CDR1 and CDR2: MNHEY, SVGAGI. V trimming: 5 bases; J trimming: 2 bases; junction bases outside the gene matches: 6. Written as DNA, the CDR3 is TGTGCCAGCAGTCGGGGACAGGGCTACAACTATGGCTACACCTTC. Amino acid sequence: CASSRGQGYNYGYTF.

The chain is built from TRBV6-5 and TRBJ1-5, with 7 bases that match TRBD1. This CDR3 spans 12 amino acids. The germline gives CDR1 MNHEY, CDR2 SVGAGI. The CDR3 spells CFTGVSNQPQHF. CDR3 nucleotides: TGTTTTACAGGGGTTAGCAATCAGCCCCAGCATTTT.

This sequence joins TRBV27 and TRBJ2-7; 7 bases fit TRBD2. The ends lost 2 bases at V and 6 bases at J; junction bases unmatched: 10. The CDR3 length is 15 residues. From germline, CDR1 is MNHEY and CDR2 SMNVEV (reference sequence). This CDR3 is CASSLRAGSLSEQYF. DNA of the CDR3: TGTGCCAGCAGTTTACGAGCGGGGTCCCTCAGCGAGCAGTACTTC.

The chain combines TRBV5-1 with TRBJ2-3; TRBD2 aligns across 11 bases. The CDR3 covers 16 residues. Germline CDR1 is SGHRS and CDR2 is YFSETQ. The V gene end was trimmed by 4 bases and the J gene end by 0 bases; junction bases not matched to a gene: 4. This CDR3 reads CASSNRTSGSTDTQYF. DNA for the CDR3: TGCGCCAGCAGCAATCGGACTAGCGGGAGCACAGATACGCAGTATTTT. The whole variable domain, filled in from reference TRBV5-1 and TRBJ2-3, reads KAGVTQTPRYLIKTRGQQVTLSCSPISGHRSVSWYQQTPGQGLQFLFEYFSETQRNKGNFPGRFSGRQFSNSRSEMNVSTLELGDSALYLCASSNRTSGSTDTQYFGPGTRLTVL.

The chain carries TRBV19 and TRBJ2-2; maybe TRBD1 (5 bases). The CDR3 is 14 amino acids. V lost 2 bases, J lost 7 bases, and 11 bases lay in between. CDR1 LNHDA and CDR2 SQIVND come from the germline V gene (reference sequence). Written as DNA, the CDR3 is TGTGCCAGTAGTATAAGACAGTTCAACGGGGAGCTGTTTTTT. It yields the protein CASSIRQFNGELFF. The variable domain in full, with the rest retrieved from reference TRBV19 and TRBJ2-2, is DGGITQSPKYLFRKEGQNVTLSCEQNLNHDAMYWYRQDPGQGLRLIYYSQIVNDFQKGDIAEGYSVSREKKESFPLTVTSAQKNPTAFYLCASSIRQFNGELFFGEGSRLTVL.

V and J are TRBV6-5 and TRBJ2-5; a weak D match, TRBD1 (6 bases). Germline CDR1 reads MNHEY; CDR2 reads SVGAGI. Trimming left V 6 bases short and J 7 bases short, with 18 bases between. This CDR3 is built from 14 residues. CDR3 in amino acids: CASSDSDRRGTQYF. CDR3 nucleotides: TGTGCCAGCAGCGACTCCGACAGGCGTGGGACCCAGTACTTC.

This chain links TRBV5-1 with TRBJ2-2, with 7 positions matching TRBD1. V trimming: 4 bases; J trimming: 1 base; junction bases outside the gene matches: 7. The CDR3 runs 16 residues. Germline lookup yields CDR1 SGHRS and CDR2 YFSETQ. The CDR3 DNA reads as TGCGCCAGCAGCATTACAGGGGTCAGGAACACCGGGGAGCTGTTTTTT. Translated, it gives CASSITGVRNTGELFF.

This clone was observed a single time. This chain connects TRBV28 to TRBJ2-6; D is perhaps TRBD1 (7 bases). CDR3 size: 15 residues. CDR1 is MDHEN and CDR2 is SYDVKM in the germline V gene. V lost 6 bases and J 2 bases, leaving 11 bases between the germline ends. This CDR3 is CASRTRGAGANVLTF. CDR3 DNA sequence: TGTGCCAGCAGGACCAGGGGGGCTGGGGCCAACGTCCTGACTTTC.

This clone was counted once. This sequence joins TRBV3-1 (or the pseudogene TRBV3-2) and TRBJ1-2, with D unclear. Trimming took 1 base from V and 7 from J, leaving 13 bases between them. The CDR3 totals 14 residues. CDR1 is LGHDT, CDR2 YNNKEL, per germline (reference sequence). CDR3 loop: CASSQVTGLIGYTF. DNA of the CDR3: TGTGCCAGCAGCCAAGTTACGGGATTGATTGGCTACACCTTC.

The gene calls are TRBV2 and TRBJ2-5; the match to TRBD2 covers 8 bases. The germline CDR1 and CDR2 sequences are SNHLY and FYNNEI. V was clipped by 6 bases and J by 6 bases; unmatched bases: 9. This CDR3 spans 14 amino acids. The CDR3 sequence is CASRIGSGAKTQYF. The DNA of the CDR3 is TGTGCCAGCAGAATCGGTAGCGGGGCAAAGACCCAGTACTTC.

Written as DNA, the CDR3 is TGTGCCAGCAGTCTAGCGGGATATGAGCAGTTCTTC. Protein sequence: CASSLAGYEQFF. This sequence joins TRBV27 and TRBJ2-1, with 9 nucleotides matching TRBD2. This CDR3 region has 12 residues. Germline CDR1 is MNHEY and CDR2 is SMNVEV (reference sequence). V shed 5 bases and J 8 bases; nucleotides not matched to a gene: 1.

CDR3 amino acids: CASSYGTSGRRNEQFF. CDR3 sequence (DNA): TGTGCCAGCAGCTACGGGACTAGCGGGAGAAGGAATGAGCAGTTCTTC. The chain links TRBV28 to TRBJ2-1, with 14 bases fitting TRBD2. Looked up from germline, CDR1 is MDHEN and CDR2 is SYDVKM. The CDR3 is 16 residues long. Losses at the gene ends were 6 bases for V and 7 bases for J; bases not matched to a gene: 8.

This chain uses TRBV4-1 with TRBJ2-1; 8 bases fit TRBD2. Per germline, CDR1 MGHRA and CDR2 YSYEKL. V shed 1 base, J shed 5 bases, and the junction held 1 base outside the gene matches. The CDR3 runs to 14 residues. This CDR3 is CASSQVAGHNEQFF. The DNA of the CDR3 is TGCGCCAGCAGCCAAGTAGCGGGGCACAATGAGCAGTTCTTC.

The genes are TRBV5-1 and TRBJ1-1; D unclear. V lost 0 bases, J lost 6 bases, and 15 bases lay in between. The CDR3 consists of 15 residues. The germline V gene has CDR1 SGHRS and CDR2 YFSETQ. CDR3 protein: CASSLDEGGNPEAFF. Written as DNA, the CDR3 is TGCGCCAGCAGCTTGGATGAGGGCGGGAATCCTGAAGCTTTCTTT.

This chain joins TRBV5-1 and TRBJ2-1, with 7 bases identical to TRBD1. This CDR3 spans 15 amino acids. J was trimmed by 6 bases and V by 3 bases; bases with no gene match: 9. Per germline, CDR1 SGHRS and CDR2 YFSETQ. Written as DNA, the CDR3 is TGCGCCAGCAGCTCTACAGGGGCATCACTCAATGAGCAGTTCTTC. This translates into CASSSTGASLNEQFF. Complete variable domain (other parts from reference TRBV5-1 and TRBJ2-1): KAGVTQTPRYLIKTRGQQVTLSCSPISGHRSVSWYQQTPGQGLQFLFEYFSETQRNKGNFPGRFSGRQFSNSRSEMNVSTLELGDSALYLCASSSTGASLNEQFFGPGTRLTVL.

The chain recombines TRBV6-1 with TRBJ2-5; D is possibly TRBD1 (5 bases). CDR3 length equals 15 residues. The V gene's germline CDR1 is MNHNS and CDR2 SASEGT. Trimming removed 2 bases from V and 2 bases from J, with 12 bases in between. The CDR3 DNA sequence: TGTGCCAGCAGTGAACCAGGACATCCTCAAGAGACCCAGTACTTC. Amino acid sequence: CASSEPGHPQETQYF.

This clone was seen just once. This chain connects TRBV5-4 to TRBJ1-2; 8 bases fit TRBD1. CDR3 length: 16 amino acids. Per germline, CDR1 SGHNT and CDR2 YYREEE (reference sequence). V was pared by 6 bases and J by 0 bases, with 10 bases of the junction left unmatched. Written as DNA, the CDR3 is TGTGCCAGCACCCATGGGACAGGTCTAGCTAACTATGGCTACACCTTC. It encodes CASTHGTGLANYGYTF.

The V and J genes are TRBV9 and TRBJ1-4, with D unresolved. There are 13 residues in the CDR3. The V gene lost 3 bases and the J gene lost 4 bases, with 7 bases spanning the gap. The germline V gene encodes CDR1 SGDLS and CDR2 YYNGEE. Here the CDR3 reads CASSARLNEKLFF. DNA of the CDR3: TGTGCCAGCAGCGCAAGACTTAATGAAAAACTGTTTTTT. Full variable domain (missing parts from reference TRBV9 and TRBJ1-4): DSGVTQTPKHLITATGQRVTLRCSPRSGDLSVYWYQQSLDQGLQFLIQYYNGEERAKGNILERFSAQQFPDLHSELNLSSLELGDSALYFCASSARLNEKLFFGSGTQLSVL.

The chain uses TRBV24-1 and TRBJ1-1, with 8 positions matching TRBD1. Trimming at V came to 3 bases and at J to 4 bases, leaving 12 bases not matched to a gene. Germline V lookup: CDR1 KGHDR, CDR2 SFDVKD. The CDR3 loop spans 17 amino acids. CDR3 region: CATSDPDRGEGGTEAFF. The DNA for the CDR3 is TGTGCCACCAGTGATCCCGACAGGGGTGAGGGCGGCACTGAAGCTTTCTTT.

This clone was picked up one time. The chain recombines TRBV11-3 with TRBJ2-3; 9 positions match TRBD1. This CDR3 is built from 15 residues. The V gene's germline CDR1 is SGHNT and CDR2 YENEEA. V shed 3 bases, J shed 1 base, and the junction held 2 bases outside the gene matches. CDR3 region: CASSLGDRGTDTQYF. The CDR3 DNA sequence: TGTGCCAGCAGCTTGGGGGACAGGGGCACAGATACGCAGTATTTT.

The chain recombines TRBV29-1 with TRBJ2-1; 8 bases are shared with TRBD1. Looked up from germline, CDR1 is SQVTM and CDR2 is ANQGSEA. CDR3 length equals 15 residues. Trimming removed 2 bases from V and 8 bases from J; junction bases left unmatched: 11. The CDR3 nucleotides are TGCAGCGTTGAAAGGGCAGGGGGCTTGGGGGATGAGCAGTTCTTC. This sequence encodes CSVERAGGLGDEQFF.

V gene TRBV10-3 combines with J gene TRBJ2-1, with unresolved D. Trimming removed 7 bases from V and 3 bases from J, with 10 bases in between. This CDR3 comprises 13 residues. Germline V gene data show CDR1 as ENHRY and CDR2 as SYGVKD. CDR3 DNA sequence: TGTGCCATCACTAACGACTTCTACAATGAGCAGTTCTTC. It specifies CAITNDFYNEQFF.

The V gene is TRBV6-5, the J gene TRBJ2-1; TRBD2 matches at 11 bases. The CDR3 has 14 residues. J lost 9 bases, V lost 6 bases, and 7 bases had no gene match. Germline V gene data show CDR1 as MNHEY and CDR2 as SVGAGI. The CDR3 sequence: CASSFSGRAGEQFF. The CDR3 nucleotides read TGTGCCAGCAGCTTTAGCGGGAGGGCGGGTGAGCAGTTCTTC.

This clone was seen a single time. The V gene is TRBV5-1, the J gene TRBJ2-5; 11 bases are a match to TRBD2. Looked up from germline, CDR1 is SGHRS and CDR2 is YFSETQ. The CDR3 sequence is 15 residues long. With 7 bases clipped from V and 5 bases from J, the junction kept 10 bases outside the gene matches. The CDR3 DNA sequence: TGCGCCAGCGTCGATATAGCGGGAGGGCGTGAGACCCAGTACTTC. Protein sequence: CASVDIAGGRETQYF.